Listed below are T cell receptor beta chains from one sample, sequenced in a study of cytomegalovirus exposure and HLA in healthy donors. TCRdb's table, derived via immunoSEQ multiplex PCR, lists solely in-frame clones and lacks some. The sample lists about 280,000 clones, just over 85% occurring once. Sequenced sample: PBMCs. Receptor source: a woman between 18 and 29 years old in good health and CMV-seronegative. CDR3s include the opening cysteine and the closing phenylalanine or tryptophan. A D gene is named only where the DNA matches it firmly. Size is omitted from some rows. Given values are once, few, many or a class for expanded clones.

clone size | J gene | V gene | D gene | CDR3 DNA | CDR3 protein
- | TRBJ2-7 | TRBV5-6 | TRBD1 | TGTGCCAGCACAGGACAGGGAGGTCTCTACGAGCAGTACTTC | CASTGQGGLYEQYF
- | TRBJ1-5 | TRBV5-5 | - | TGTGCCAGCAGCTCACGCGTCGGTAGCAATCAGCCCCAGCATTTT | CASSSRVGSNQPQHF
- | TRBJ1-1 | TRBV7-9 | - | TGTGCCAGCAGCTTGAGGGGGGGAGGCCCCGACTTGAACACTGAAGCTTTCTTT | CASSLRGGGPDLNTEAFF
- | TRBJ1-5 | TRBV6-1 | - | TGTGCCAGCAGTGGGTCGAGGGGGGGCGAGCAGCCCCAGCATTTT | CASSGSRGGEQPQHF
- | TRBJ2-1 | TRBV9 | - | TGTGCCAGCAGCGTAACCAGACAGGTGCCCTACAATGAGCAGTTCTTC | CASSVTRQVPYNEQFF
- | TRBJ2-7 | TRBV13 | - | TGTGCCAGCAGCTCCGAAGGAGGCTACTCCTACGAGCAGTACTTC | CASSSEGGYSYEQYF
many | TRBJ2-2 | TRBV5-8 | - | TGTGCCAGCAGCTCATGGACAGTCATGGACACCGGGGAGCTGTTTTTT | CASSSWTVMDTGELFF
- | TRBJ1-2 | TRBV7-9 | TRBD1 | TGTGCCAGCAGCATGGGACAGGGGGCGGATGGCTACACCTTC | CASSMGQGADGYTF
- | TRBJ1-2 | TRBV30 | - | TGTGCCTGGAGTGTACCCGCCAGGGCCAACTATGGCTACACCTTC | CAWSVPARANYGYTF
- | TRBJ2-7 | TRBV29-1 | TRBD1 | TGCAGCGTTGGACAGGGGGCCCACGAGCAGTACTTC | CSVGQGAHEQYF
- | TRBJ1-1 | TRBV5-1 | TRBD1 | TGCGCCAGCAGCTTGAGGTTAGGACAGGGTAACACTGAAGCTTTCTTT | CASSLRLGQGNTEAFF
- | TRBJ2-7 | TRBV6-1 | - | TGTGCCAGCAGTGAATTAGACAGGAGCAGCGAGCAGTACTTC | CASSELDRSSEQYF
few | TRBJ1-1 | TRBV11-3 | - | TGTGCCAGCAGCTTAGCGGGGGTGAACACTGAAGCTTTCTTT | CASSLAGVNTEAFF
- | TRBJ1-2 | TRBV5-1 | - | TGCGCCAGCAGCTTGAACAGGGCGACCTATGGCTACACCTTC | CASSLNRATYGYTF
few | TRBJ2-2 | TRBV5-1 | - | TGCGCCAGCAGCTGGATGTATGACAGGAACACCGGGGAGCTGTTTTTT | CASSWMYDRNTGELFF
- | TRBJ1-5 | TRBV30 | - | TGTGCCTGGAGTGCCGGATTAGGGCCGATTCGCGGGGATCAGCATTTT | CAWSAGLGPIRGDQHF
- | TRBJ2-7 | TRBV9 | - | TGTGCCAGCAGCGTATTGTCTAGATTAGGGACAGAGCAGTACTTC | CASSVLSRLGTEQYF
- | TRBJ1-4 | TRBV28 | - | TGTGCCAGCAGTTCCCCGAGCGGGGGTACAGAAAAACTGTTTTTT | CASSSPSGGTEKLFF
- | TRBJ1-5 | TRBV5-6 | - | TGTGCCAGCAGCAATCTAGGAGGTCAGCCCCAGCATTTT | CASSNLGGQPQHF
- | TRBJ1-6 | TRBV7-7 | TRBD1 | TGTGCTAGCAGCTCGGGACAGGGTTCACCCCTCCACTTT | CASSSGQGSPLHF
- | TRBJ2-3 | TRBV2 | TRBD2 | TGTGCCAGCAGTGAAGGGGCTAGCGGGAGAGCAGATACGCAGTATTTT | CASSEGASGRADTQYF
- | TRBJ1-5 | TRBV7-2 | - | TGTGCCAGCAGCCCCAACCTCGGGAGGCAGCCCCAGCATTTT | CASSPNLGRQPQHF
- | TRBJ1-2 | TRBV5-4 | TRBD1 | TGTGCCAGCAGCTTGGCCGGGGCAGGGGGCCATGGCTACACCTTC | CASSLAGAGGHGYTF
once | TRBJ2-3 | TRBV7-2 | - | TGTGCCAGCAGCCGCTACACAGATACGCAGTATTTT | CASSRYTDTQYF
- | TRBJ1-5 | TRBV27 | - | TGTGCCAGCAGTTTCCGGGGCAATCAGCCCCAGCATTTT | CASSFRGNQPQHF
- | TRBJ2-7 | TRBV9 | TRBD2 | TGTGCCAGCAGCGTGACTAGCGGGAGGTCCTACGAGCAGTACTTC | CASSVTSGRSYEQYF
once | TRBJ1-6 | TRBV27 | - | TGTGCCAGCAGTTTCCGGGGGGTGAGTTCACCCCTCCACTTT | CASSFRGVSSPLHF
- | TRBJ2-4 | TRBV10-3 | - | TGTGCCACCGGCCAATCTCAGGGGTCAAACATTCAGTACTTC | CATGQSQGSNIQYF
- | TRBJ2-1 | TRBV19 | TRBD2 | TGTGCCAGTAGTATAGGTACTAGCGGTTCCTACAATGAGCAGTTCTTC | CASSIGTSGSYNEQFF
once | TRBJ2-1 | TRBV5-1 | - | TGCGCCAGCGCGCCCGGGATTAGCTACAATGAGCAGTTCTTC | CASAPGISYNEQFF
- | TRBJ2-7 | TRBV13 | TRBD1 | TGTGCCAGCAGACAAAGGGACAGGGGTGTCTACGAGCAGTACTTC | CASRQRDRGVYEQYF
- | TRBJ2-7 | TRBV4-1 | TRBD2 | TGCGCCAGCAGCCAAGTCCCAGCGGGAGGGTTGGGACGAGAGCAGTACTTC | CASSQVPAGGLGREQYF
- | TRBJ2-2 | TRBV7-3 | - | TGTGCCAGCAGCTTAACGACTCTGGGCAGGGGAACCGGGGAGCTGTTTTTT | CASSLTTLGRGTGELFF
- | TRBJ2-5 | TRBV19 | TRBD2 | TGTGCCAGTAGTATGACTAGCCTCTACGAGACCCAGTACTTC | CASSMTSLYETQYF
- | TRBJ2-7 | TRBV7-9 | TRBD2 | TGTGCCAGCAGCTTAGCGCTCCCGGGACTAGCGGGCCAAAAGTACTTC | CASSLALPGLAGQKYF
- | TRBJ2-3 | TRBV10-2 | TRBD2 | TGCGCCAGCAGTGGGCGAGCGGGGACCGGCACAGATACGCAGTATTTT | CASSGRAGTGTDTQYF
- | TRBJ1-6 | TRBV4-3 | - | TGCGCCAGCAGCCAACGGGGGACGGGTGATAATTCACCCCTCCACTTT | CASSQRGTGDNSPLHF